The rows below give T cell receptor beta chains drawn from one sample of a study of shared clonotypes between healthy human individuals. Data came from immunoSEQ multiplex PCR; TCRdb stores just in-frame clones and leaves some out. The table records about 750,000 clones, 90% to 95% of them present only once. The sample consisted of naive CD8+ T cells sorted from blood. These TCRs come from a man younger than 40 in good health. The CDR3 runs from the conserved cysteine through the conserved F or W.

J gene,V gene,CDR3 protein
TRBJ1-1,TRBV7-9,CASSLSGTEAFF
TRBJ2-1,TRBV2,CASDTGTRTYNEQFF
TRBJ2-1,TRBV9,CASSVATRGSLYNEQFF
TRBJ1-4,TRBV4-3,CASSQEVFGQKGSKLFF
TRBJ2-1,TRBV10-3,CATMNPWGSSNNEQFF
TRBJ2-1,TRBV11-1,CASSLVGLGGTQFF
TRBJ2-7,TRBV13,CASSFGGDVGYEQYF
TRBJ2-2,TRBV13,CASSLGLTLAGNTGELFF
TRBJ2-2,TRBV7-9,CASSLVSGQSGHPTGELFF
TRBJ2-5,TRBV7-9,CASSLEIRGSPQETQYF
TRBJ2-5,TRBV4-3,CASSQDSPFSWETQYF
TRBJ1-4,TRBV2,CASSRGTGGNEKLFF
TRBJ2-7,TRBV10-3,CAISESGGIYEQYF
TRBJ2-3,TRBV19,CASSPRHFRTDTQYF
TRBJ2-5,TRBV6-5,CASRPGNQETQYF
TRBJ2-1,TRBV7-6,CASSLAITGSEQFF
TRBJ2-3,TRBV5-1,CASSLLAGPTDTQYF
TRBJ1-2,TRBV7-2,CASSFSGQGLSNYGYTF
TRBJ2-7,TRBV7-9,CASSPPGNYEQYF
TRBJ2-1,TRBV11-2,CASSLVVSSSYNEQFF
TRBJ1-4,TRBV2,CASRSGGRREKLFF
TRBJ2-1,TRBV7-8,CASSLAGEQFF
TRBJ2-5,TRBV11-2,CASSGWVGEVAGTRKTQYF
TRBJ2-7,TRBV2,CASSDPRLQGGQYF
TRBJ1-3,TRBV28,CASSLRTSGNTIYF
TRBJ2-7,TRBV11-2,CASSSNNEQYF
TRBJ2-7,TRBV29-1,CSVEVDRGFGEQYF
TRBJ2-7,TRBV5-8,CASSLGVPGEDF
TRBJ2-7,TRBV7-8,CASSLESGSYEQYF
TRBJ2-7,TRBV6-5,CASSYTAGRDYEQYF
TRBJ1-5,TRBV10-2,CASSDWEGGDNQPQHF
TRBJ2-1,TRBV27,CASSLTGVNEQFF
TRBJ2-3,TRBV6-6,CASSQAGVSMDTQYF
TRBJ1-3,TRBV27,CASSPQGAAPGNTIYF
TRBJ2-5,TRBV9,CASTRTSGWQETQYF
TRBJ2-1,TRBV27,CAAGLAGSNEQFF
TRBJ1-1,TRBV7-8,CASSLGSVAGGLYTEAFF
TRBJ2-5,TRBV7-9,CASSLDPGLARETQYF
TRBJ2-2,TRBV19,CASSIVWTRDTGELFF
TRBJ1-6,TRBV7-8,CASSLGDFHLHF
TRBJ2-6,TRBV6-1,CASNPLLLRANVLTF
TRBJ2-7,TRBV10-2,CASSESTHDRLLTPTYEQYF
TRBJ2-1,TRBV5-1,CASSSADGGPRYEQFF
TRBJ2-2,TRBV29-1,CSVWVEVNTGELFF
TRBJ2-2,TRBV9,CASSVGMTGVTGELFF
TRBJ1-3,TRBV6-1,CASSEGPGYSGNTIYF
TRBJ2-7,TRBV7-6,CASSSGQGVYEQYF
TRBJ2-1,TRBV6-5,CASSYTPTEVNEQFF
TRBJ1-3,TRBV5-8,CASSWGGLSGNTIYF
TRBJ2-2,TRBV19,CASSITRVNTGELFF
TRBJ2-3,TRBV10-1,CARGGGDTQYF
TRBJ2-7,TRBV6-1,CASSGQTTYEQYF
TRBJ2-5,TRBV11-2,CASSLMSGQETQYF